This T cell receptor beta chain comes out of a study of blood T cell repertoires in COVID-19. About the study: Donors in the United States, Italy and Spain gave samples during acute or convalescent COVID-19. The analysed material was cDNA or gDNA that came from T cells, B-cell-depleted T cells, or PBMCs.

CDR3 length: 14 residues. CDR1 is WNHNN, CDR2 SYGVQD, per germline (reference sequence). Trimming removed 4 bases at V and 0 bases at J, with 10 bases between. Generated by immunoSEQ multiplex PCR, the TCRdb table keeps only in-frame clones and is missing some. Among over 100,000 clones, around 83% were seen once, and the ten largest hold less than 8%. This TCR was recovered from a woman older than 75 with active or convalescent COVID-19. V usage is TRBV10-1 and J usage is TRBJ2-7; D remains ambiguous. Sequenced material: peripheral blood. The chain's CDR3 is CASSGDSLSYEQYF. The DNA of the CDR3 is TGCGCCAGCAGTGGAGATAGCCTCTCCTACGAGCAGTACTTC.